One sample yielded the 4 T cell receptor beta chains listed below, sequenced in a study of T cell changes during pregnancy in multiple sclerosis. Repertoires were generated with immunoSEQ multiplex PCR, while TCRdb's copy carries only in-frame clones and drops some. Of under 75,000 clones in the sample, about 90% were seen once. The sample was peripheral blood, taken in the third trimester of pregnancy. The receptors derive from a female donor in good health, enrolled as a control in a pregnancy study.

This chain connects TRBV6-6 to TRBJ1-4; D gene ambiguous. Trimming removed 6 bases from V and 12 bases from J, with 11 bases in between. This CDR3 comprises 11 residues. Germline CDR1 reads MNHNY; CDR2 reads SVGAGI (reference sequence). The CDR3 region has the DNA TGTGCCAGCAGCGGTAACGAACAACTGTTTTTT. Encoded protein: CASSGNEQLFF.

J is TRBJ2-3 and V is TRBV9; TRBD1 aligns across 8 bases. V shed 2 bases and J 2 bases; nucleotides not matched to a gene: 4. The CDR3 extends over 15 amino acids. The germline gives CDR1 SGDLS, CDR2 YYNGEE. The CDR3 DNA follows: TGTGCCAGCAGCGTCCGGGACAGGCTCACAGATACGCAGTATTTT. Protein: CASSVRDRLTDTQYF.

The chain has TRBV7-2 and TRBJ2-1, with 10 bases that match TRBD2. With V trimmed by 1 base and J by 7 bases, 4 bases remained unmatched. The length of the CDR3 is 15 residues. Germline loops: CDR1 SGHTA, CDR2 FQGNSA. The CDR3 DNA is TGTGCCAGCAGCTTAGGGAGCGGGGGGGTAAATGAGCAGTTCTTC. It codes for CASSLGSGGVNEQFF.

The chain links TRBV11-2 to TRBJ2-7; D not certain. Germline V gene lookup returns CDR1 SGHAT and CDR2 FQNNGV. The length of the CDR3 is 14 residues. Trimming shortened V by 1 base and J by 3 bases, and 10 bases separated the two germline ends. This CDR3 is CASSLGVQNYEQYF. CDR3 DNA sequence: TGTGCCAGCAGCTTAGGAGTACAGAACTACGAGCAGTACTTC.